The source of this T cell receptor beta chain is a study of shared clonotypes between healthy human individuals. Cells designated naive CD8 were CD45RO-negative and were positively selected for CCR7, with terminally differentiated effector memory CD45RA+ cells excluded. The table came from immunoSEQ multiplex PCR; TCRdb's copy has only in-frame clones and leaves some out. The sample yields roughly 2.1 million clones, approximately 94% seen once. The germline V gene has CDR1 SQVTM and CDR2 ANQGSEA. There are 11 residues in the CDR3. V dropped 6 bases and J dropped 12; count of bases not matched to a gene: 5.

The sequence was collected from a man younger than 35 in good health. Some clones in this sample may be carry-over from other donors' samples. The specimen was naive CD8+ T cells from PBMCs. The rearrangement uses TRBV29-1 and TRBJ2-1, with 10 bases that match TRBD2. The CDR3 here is CSVPGLARQFF. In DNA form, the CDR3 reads TGCAGCGTCCCGGGACTAGCGAGGCAGTTCTTC.